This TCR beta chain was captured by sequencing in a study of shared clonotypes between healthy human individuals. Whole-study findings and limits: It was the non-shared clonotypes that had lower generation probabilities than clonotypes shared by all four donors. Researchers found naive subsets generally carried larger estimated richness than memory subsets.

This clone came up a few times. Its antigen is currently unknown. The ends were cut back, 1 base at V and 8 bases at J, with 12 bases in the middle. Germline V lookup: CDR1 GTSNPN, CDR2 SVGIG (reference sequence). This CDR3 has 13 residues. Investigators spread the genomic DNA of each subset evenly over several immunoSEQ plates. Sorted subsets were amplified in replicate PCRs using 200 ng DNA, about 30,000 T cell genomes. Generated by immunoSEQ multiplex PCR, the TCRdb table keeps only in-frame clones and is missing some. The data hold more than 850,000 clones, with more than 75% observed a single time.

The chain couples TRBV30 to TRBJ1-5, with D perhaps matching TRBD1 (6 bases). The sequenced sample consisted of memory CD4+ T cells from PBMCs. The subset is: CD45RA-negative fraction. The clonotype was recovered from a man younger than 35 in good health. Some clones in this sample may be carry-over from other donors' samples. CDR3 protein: CAWSGGGHEPQHF. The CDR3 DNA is TGTGCCTGGAGTGGGGGGGGCCATGAGCCCCAGCATTTT.